Following are 26 T cell receptor beta chains from one sample sequenced in a study of PD-L1 blockade in urothelial cancer. Time point denoted: peripheral blood 6 weeks after treatment start. Repertoires were generated with immunoSEQ multiplex PCR, while TCRdb's copy carries only in-frame clones and drops some. The repertoire holds about 48,000 clones, around 85% seen once, with about 10% in the top ten. The sample consisted of PBMCs, taken around atezolizumab (anti-PD-L1) treatment. The receptors shown here come from a man aged 55 to 69 with urothelial cancer.

This rearrangement joins TRBV19 to TRBJ1-3; tentatively, D is TRBD1 (6 bases). Trimming took 6 bases from V and 2 from J, leaving 11 bases between them. CDR1 LNHDA and CDR2 SQIVND come from the germline V gene (reference sequence). This CDR3 has 14 amino acids. CDR3 in DNA: TGTGCCAGTAGACCCACAGGGACTGGAAACACCATATATTTT. Its translation: CASRPTGTGNTIYF.

This chain links TRBV29-1 with TRBJ2-5, with 8 bases that match TRBD2. Germline-derived CDR1 and CDR2 are SQVTM and ANQGSEA. J was trimmed by 2 bases and V by 7 bases; bases with no gene match: 12. This CDR3 comprises 15 residues. CDR3 in amino acids: CSAVLSGGPQETQYF. DNA for the CDR3: TGCAGCGCTGTCTTGAGCGGGGGCCCGCAAGAGACCCAGTACTTC.

V gene TRBV4-2 combines with J gene TRBJ1-2; 11 bases map to TRBD1. The CDR3 runs 18 residues. Germline-derived CDR1 and CDR2 are LGHNA and YNFKEQ. Trimming took 3 bases from V and 4 from J; bases not matched to a gene: 13. The CDR3 protein is CASSQVDGQGAFGYGYTF. The CDR3 nucleotides are TGTGCCAGCAGCCAGGTTGACGGACAGGGGGCGTTTGGCTATGGCTACACCTTC.

The chain couples TRBV9 to TRBJ2-4; D is unclear. Germline CDR1 SGDLS, CDR2 YYNGEE. V was pared by 4 bases and J by 11 bases, with 19 bases between. CDR3 length: 14 residues. DNA of the CDR3: TGTGCCAGCAGCCCACTACTGCTCTCCGGTGTTCAGTACTTC. Translating gives CASSPLLLSGVQYF.

This clone was detected only once. The V gene is TRBV7-6, the J gene TRBJ2-1, with D perhaps matching TRBD1 (6 bases). With 5 bases removed from V and 6 bases from J, the gap between germline ends came to 17 bases. CDR1 is SGHVS and CDR2 is FNYEAQ in the germline V gene. There are 15 residues in the CDR3. As DNA, the CDR3 is TGTGCCAGCAGCGAAACCGGGACAAGGGGCAATGAGCAGTTCTTC. Protein product: CASSETGTRGNEQFF.

The chain links TRBV7-3 to TRBJ2-5; 11 bases match TRBD2. Trimming cost V 5 bases and J 4 bases; bases outside gene matches: 3. CDR1 is SGHTA and CDR2 is FQGTGA in the germline V gene. This CDR3 has 14 amino acids. CDR3: CASSPTSGGETQYF. CDR3 coding DNA: TGTGCCAGCAGCCCAACTAGCGGGGGAGAGACCCAGTACTTC.

This clone was observed a single time. The chain links TRBV18 to TRBJ2-5; 8 bases are a match to TRBD2. J lost 5 bases, V lost 3 bases, and 5 bases had no gene match. Looked up from germline, CDR1 is KGHSH and CDR2 is LQKENI. The CDR3 is made up of 14 amino acids. The CDR3 DNA sequence: TGTGCCAGCTCACCGCGGGGGGTAGACGAGACCCAGTACTTC. Protein sequence: CASSPRGVDETQYF.

The rearrangement joins TRBV6-1 to TRBJ1-5, with TRBD1 matching 12 bases. With 4 bases clipped from V and 2 bases from J, the junction kept 15 bases outside the gene matches. Germline V gene sequence: CDR1 MNHNS, CDR2 SASEGT. This CDR3 is 20 amino acids long. The CDR3 DNA is TGTGCCAGCAGTGCCCCTCCGGGGGACAGGGGGCTCGGGGGCAATCAGCCCCAGCATTTT. Translated, it gives CASSAPPGDRGLGGNQPQHF.

The rearrangement uses TRBV5-6 and TRBJ2-7, with 8 bases that match TRBD1. With V trimmed by 3 bases and J by 2 bases, 7 bases remained unmatched. Germline CDR1 is SGHDT and CDR2 is YYEEEE. CDR3 length equals 15 residues. The CDR3 coding sequence is TGTGCCAGCAGCTCCTGGACAGGGCGCGCCTACGAGCAGTACTTC. This translates into CASSSWTGRAYEQYF.

J is TRBJ1-5 and V is TRBV19; D may be TRBD1 (6 bases). Trimming pared 3 bases from V and 7 bases from J, leaving 19 bases between. The CDR3 sequence is 16 residues long. Germline CDR1 is LNHDA and CDR2 is SQIVND (reference sequence). The CDR3 DNA follows: TGTGCCAGTAGTATCGGACAGACAGTTCTCTTACAGCCCCAGCATTTT. Amino acid sequence: CASSIGQTVLLQPQHF.

The V gene is TRBV30, the J gene TRBJ1-1, with D unclear. Trimming removed 1 base at V and 0 bases at J, with 15 bases between. The length of the CDR3 is 16 residues. Germline values: CDR1 GTSNPN, CDR2 SVGIG (reference sequence). DNA of the CDR3: TGTGCCTGGAGTGCCATCAGTTGGCCCATGAACACTGAAGCTTTCTTT. It codes for CAWSAISWPMNTEAFF.

V usage is TRBV2 and J usage is TRBJ1-2, with TRBD1 matching over 7 bases. CDR3 length: 13 amino acids. Trimming removed 5 bases from V and 4 bases from J; junction bases left unmatched: 4. The V gene's germline CDR1 is SNHLY and CDR2 FYNNEI. CDR3 loop: CASSRGQFYGYTF. CDR3 DNA sequence: TGTGCCAGCAGTCGGGGACAGTTCTATGGCTACACCTTC. Full variable domain (missing parts from reference TRBV2 and TRBJ1-2): EPEVTQTPSHQVTQMGQEVILRCVPISNHLYFYWYRQILGQKVEFLVSFYNNEISEKSEIFDDQFSVERPDGSNFTLKIRSTKLEDSAMYFCASSRGQFYGYTFGSGTRLTVV.

This rearrangement joins TRBV4-1 to TRBJ1-1, with a possible D match to TRBD1 (6 bases). Germline V gene sequence: CDR1 MGHRA, CDR2 YSYEKL. The V and J ends lost 6 bases and 1 base respectively, with 12 bases between them. The CDR3 sequence is 14 residues long. The CDR3 region is CASRPGQGNTEAFF. For the CDR3, the DNA is TGCGCCAGCAGACCGGGACAAGGGAACACTGAAGCTTTCTTT.

The chain carries TRBV29-1 and TRBJ1-3, with a tentative D call TRBD1 (6 bases). CDR1 is SQVTM and CDR2 is ANQGSEA in the germline V gene. V was clipped by 3 bases and J by 0 bases, with 18 bases between them. CDR3 length: 17 amino acids. The CDR3 is CSVDLGQGFSSGNTIYF. In nucleotides, the CDR3 is TGCAGCGTTGATTTGGGCCAGGGGTTTAGCTCTGGAAACACCATATATTTT. Looking up the rest from reference TRBV29-1 and TRBJ1-3 gives the full variable domain: SAVISQKPSRDICQRGTSLTIQCQVDSQVTMMFWYRQQPGQSLTLIATANQGSEATYESGFVIDKFPISRPNLTFSTLTVSNMSPEDSSIYLCSVDLGQGFSSGNTIYFGEGSWLTVV.

The genes are TRBV29-1 and TRBJ1-4; perhaps TRBD1 as D (5 bases). V was shortened by 3 bases and J by 7 bases, with 6 bases between the two germline ends. The germline V gene encodes CDR1 SQVTM and CDR2 ANQGSEA. The CDR3 spans 11 residues. This CDR3 is CSVDRGEKLFF. The CDR3 coding sequence is TGCAGCGTTGATAGGGGTGAAAAACTGTTTTTT.

The genes are TRBV5-8 and TRBJ2-1; 12 nucleotides match TRBD2. The CDR3 contains 16 residues. The germline V gene encodes CDR1 SGHTS and CDR2 YDEGEE. V lost 2 bases to trimming and J lost 4 bases; unmatched junction nucleotides: 4. CDR3 nucleotides: TGTGCCAGCAGCTTTCTAGCGGGGGGGAGATACAATGAGCAGTTCTTC. The encoded protein is CASSFLAGGRYNEQFF.

The chain employs TRBV28 and TRBJ2-1, with TRBD2 as a possible D gene (5 bases). Germline assignment: CDR1 MDHEN and CDR2 SYDVKM. V lost 4 bases to trimming and J lost 10 bases, with 8 bases between them. CDR3 length: 11 amino acids. The CDR3 DNA follows: TGTGCCAGCAGTTATTGGGAGGAGCAGTTCTTC. It specifies CASSYWEEQFF.

The V and J genes are TRBV21-1 and TRBJ2-7; whether TRBD1, the table's D call, matches the DNA was not checked. TRBV21-1 constitutes a pseudogene. The CDR3 covers 11 residues. CDR3 amino acids: CASSKGHEQYF. The CDR3 region has the DNA TGTGCCAGCAGCAAAGGGCACGAGCAGTACTTC.

J is TRBJ1-2 and V is TRBV13; 9 bases map to TRBD1. CDR3 length equals 15 residues. After removal of 5 bases from V and 4 bases from J, the junction contained 8 bases not matched to a gene. Germline V gene sequence: CDR1 PRHDT, CDR2 FYEKMQ (reference sequence). The CDR3 DNA is TGTGCCAGCAGCCGCGAGACAGGGGGAACCTATGGCTACACCTTC. It codes for CASSRETGGTYGYTF.

The J gene is TRBJ1-2, the V gene TRBV7-8; 8 nucleotides line up with TRBD1. CDR1 is SGHVS and CDR2 is FQNEAQ in the germline V gene. The junction had 6 bases not matched to a gene; V was cut back by 5 bases and J by 4 bases. This CDR3 spans 14 amino acids. The CDR3 protein is CASSPRTGSYGYTF. The CDR3 DNA sequence: TGTGCCAGCAGCCCCAGGACAGGGTCCTATGGCTACACCTTC. Together with reference TRBV7-8 and TRBJ1-2, the CDR3 gives the full variable domain: GAGVSQSPRYKVAKRGQDVALRCDPISGHVSLFWYQQALGQGPEFLTYFQNEAQLDKSGLPSDRFFAERPEGSVSTLKIQRTQQEDSAVYLCASSPRTGSYGYTFGSGTRLTVV.

The chain has TRBV7-9 and TRBJ2-7; tentatively, D is TRBD1 (5 bases). V was cut by 8 bases and J by 5 bases, with 13 bases left in between. CDR3 length: 12 residues. Germline CDR1 SEHNR, CDR2 FQNEAQ (reference sequence). CDR3: CASSQGVNEQYF. The DNA for the CDR3 is TGTGCCAGCTCGCAGGGTGTCAACGAGCAGTACTTC. Drawing the rest from reference TRBV7-9 and TRBJ2-7, the complete variable domain is DTGVSQNPRHKITKRGQNVTFRCDPISEHNRLYWYRQTLGQGPEFLTYFQNEAQLEKSRLLSDRFSAERPKGSFSTLEIQRTEQGDSAMYLCASSQGVNEQYFGPGTRLTVT.

In DNA form, the CDR3 reads TGTGCCAGCAGGGGCAGGGAGGTCTATGGCTACACCTTC. Translated: CASRGREVYGYTF. The genes are TRBV6-1 and TRBJ1-2, with D perhaps matching TRBD1 (5 bases). The germline V and J ends were trimmed by 6 bases and 4 bases, with 12 bases remaining between them. CDR3 size: 13 residues. Germline V gives CDR1 MNHNS, CDR2 SASEGT.

V gene TRBV11-2 combines with J gene TRBJ1-5; TRBD1 might be the D (5 bases). Looked up from germline, CDR1 is SGHAT and CDR2 is FQNNGV. The CDR3 extends over 13 amino acids. V was clipped by 3 bases and J by 5 bases, with 8 bases between them. CDR3 DNA: TGTGCCAGCAGCTTCGGGGGGGATCAGCCCCAGCATTTT. It is translated as CASSFGGDQPQHF.

The chain links TRBV11-3 to TRBJ2-1, with 9 bases matching TRBD1. The CDR3 covers 15 residues. CDR1 and CDR2 (germline): SGHNT, YENEEA. J was trimmed by 4 bases and V by 5 bases; bases with no gene match: 6. The CDR3 sequence is CASSAGTGLYNEQFF. The CDR3 DNA sequence: TGTGCCAGCAGCGCCGGGACAGGGCTATACAATGAGCAGTTCTTC.

V usage is TRBV7-9 and J usage is TRBJ2-2; TRBD1 matches at 7 bases. CDR3 length equals 16 residues. Losses at the gene ends were 5 bases for V and 0 bases for J; bases not matched to a gene: 6. The V gene's germline CDR1 is SEHNR and CDR2 FQNEAQ (reference sequence). CDR3 sequence reads: CASSQPGTANTGELFF. The CDR3 DNA is TGTGCCAGCAGCCAGCCCGGGACAGCGAACACCGGGGAGCTGTTTTTT.

The chain carries TRBV30 and TRBJ1-1; D remains ambiguous. The CDR3 runs 12 residues. Trimming took 1 base from V and 6 from J, leaving 9 bases between them. Germline CDR1 and CDR2: GTSNPN and SVGIG (reference sequence). The DNA of the CDR3 is TGTGCCTGGAGTGGGCGGGATGCTGAAGCTTTCTTT. This codes for CAWSGRDAEAFF.